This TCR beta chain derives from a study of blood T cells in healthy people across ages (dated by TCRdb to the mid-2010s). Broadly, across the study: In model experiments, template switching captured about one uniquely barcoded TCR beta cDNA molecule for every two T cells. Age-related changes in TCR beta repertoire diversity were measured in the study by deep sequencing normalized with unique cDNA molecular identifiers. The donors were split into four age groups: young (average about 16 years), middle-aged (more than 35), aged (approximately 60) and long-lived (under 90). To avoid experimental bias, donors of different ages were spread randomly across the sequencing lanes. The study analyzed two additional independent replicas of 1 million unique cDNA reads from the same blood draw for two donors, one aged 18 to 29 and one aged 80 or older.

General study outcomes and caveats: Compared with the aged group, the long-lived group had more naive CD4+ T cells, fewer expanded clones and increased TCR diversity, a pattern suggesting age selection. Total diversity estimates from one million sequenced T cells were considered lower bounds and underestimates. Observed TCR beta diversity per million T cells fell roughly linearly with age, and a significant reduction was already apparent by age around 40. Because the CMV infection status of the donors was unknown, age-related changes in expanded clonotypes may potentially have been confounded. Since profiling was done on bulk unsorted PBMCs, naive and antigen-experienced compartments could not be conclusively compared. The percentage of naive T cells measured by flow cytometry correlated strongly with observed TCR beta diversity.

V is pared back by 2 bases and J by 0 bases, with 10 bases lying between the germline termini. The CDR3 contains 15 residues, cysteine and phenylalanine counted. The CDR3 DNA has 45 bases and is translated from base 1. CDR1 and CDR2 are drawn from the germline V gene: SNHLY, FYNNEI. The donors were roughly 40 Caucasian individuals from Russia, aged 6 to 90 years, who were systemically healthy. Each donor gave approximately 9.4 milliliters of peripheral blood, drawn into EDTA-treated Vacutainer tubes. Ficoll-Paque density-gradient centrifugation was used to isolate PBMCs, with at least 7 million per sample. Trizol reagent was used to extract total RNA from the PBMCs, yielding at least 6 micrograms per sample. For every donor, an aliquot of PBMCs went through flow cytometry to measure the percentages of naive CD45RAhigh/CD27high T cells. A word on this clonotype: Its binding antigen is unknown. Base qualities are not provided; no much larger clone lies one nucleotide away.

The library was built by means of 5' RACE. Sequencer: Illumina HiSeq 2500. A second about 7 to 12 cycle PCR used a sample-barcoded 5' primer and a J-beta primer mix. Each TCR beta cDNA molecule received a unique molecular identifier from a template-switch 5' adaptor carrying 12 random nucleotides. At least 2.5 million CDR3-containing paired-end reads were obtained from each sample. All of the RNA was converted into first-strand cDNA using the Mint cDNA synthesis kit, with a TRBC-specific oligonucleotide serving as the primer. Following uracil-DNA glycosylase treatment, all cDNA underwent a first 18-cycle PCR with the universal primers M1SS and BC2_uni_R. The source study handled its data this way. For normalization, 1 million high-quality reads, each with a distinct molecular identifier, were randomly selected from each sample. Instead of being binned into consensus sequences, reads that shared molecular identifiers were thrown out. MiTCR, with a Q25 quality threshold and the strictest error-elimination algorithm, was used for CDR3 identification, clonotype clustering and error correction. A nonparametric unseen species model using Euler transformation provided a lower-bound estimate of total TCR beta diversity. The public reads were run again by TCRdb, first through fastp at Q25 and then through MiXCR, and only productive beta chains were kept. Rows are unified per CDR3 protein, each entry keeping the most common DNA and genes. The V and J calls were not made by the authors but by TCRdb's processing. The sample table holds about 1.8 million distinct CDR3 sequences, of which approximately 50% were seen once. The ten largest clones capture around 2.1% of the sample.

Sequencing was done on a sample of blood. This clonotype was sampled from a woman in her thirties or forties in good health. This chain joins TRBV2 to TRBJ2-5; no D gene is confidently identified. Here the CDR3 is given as CASSEMGYDQETQYF. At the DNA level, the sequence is TGTGCCAGCAGTGAAATGGGGTATGACCAAGAGACCCAGTACTTC.